This T cell receptor (beta chain) originates from a study of T cell repertoires and HLA-DP antigens. Study-level background: One stimulator alloantigen differed from self by one groove amino acid; the other by ten. Notes on the study in general: Antigen presentation used HeLa cells, with total CD4+ cells responding.

Amplification used primers for 54 TRBV and 13 TRBJ segments. For pre-culture CD4+ samples, the target was a few hundred thousand T cell genomes. Libraries were prepared by immunoSEQ multiplex PCR; TCRdb keeps only in-frame clonotypes and omits some of them. This table holds about 110,000 clones, roughly 92% found once. This clone was recorded a few times. Its matching antigen is unknown. CDR1 is MDHEN, CDR2 SYDVKM, per germline. J gave up 0 bases and V 3 bases, and 10 bases lay outside the gene matches. The length of the CDR3 is 17 residues. The sequence derives from a woman in her late teens or twenties in good health and CMV-seronegative. The sequenced sample was CD4+ T cells from PBMCs. The chain combines TRBV28 with TRBJ2-7, with 8 bases lining up with TRBD2. The CDR3 reads CASSLIGFSGSSYEQYF. The CDR3 region has the DNA TGTGCCAGCAGTTTGATTGGCTTCAGCGGGAGCTCCTACGAGCAGTACTTC.